This T cell receptor beta chain originates from a study of blood T cell repertoires in COVID-19. Study overall: T cells, B-cell-depleted T cells, or PBMCs provided the cDNA or gDNA that served as material.

The protocol was immunoSEQ multiplex PCR, while the TCRdb copy is restricted to in-frame clones and leaves out a portion. The table lists a few hundred thousand clones, roughly 86% of them singletons. Germline V gives CDR1 MNHNS, CDR2 SASEGT. The CDR3 totals 16 residues. Trimming took 2 bases from V and 7 from J, leaving 18 bases between them. The rearrangement uses TRBV6-1 and TRBJ1-5, with a possible D match to TRBD1 (6 bases). This TCR was sampled from a man aged 35-49 years in a cohort exposed to, infected with or recovered from COVID-19 (not recorded which). The sequenced sample was PBMCs or T cells enriched from blood (not recorded which). The CDR3 DNA sequence: TGTGCCAGCAGTGAAATCAGTCAGGGGTTCGGACAGCCCCAGCATTTT. It translates to CASSEISQGFGQPQHF.